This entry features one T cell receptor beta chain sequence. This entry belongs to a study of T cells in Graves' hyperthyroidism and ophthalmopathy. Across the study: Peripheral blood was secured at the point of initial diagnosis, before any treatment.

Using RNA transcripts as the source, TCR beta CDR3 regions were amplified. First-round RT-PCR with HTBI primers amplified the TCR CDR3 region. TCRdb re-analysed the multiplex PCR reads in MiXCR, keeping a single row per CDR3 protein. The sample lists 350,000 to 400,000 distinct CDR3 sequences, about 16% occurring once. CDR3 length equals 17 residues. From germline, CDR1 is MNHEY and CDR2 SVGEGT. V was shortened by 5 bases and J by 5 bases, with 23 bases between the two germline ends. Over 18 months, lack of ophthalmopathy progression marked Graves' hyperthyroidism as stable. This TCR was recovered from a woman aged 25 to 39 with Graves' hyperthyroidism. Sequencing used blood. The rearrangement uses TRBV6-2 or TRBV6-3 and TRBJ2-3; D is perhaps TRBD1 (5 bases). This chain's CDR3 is CASSPTWFGGDRDTQYF. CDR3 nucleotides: TGTGCCAGCAGTCCCACTTGGTTTGGCGGAGACAGAGATACGCAGTATTTT.